Listed below are T cell receptor beta chains from one sample, sequenced in a study of shared clonotypes between healthy human individuals. TCRdb's table, derived via immunoSEQ multiplex PCR, lists solely in-frame clones and lacks some. The sample has some 600,000 clones, roughly 95% seen once. Sequencing used naive CD8+ T cells sorted from blood. Receptor source: a woman aged 30 to 39 in good health. Both conserved end residues are part of each CDR3. A D gene is named only where the DNA matches it firmly.

v_gene	j_gene	d_gene	CDR3aa	CDR3nt
TRBV13	TRBJ2-7	TRBD1	CASSLLMTGGYEQYF	TGTGCCAGCAGCTTACTTATGACAGGGGGTTACGAGCAGTACTTC
TRBV7-9	TRBJ1-2	-	CASSLGSARGYTF	TGTGCCAGCAGCTTAGGTTCCGCCCGTGGCTACACCTTC
TRBV27	TRBJ1-5	TRBD1	CASKTGTGGNQPQHF	TGTGCCAGCAAGACGGGGACAGGGGGCAATCAGCCCCAGCATTTT
TRBV27	TRBJ2-2	-	CASSSGVAVTGELFF	TGTGCCAGCAGTTCAGGGGTGGCGGTTACCGGGGAGCTGTTTTTT
TRBV28	TRBJ1-5	-	CASSTPGQGVEQPQHF	TGTGCCAGCAGTACCCCGGGACAAGGCGTAGAGCAGCCCCAGCATTTT
TRBV28	TRBJ2-3	TRBD1	CASRGTGDTDTQYF	TGTGCCAGCAGAGGGACAGGCGACACAGATACGCAGTATTTT
TRBV7-9	TRBJ2-1	-	CASSLGGPGNEQFF	TGTGCCAGCAGCCTGGGGGGGCCAGGCAATGAGCAGTTCTTC
TRBV27	TRBJ2-5	-	CASSIYSGVGQETQYF	TGTGCCAGCAGCATATATAGCGGAGTGGGGCAAGAGACCCAGTACTTC
TRBV5-6	TRBJ1-2	-	CASSLAGFAVDGYTF	TGTGCCAGCAGCTTGGCCGGGTTTGCGGTGGATGGCTACACCTTC
TRBV7-3	TRBJ2-1	-	CASSPAARTYNEQFF	TGTGCCAGCAGCCCAGCGGCTCGAACCTACAATGAGCAGTTCTTC